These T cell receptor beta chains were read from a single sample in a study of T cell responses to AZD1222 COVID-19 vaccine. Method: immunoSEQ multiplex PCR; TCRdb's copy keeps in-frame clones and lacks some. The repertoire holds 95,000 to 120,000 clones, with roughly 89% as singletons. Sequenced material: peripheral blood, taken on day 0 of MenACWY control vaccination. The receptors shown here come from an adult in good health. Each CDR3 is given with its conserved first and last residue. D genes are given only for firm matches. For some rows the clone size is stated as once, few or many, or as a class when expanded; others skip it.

TGCGCCAGCAGCTCGGGAGGGATGGAGACCCAGTACTTC,CASSSGGMETQYF,TRBV5-1,-,TRBJ2-5,TRBD2
TGTGCCAGTAGTATAATGCCAGGTACTAACTATGGCTACACCTTC,CASSIMPGTNYGYTF,TRBV19,-,TRBJ1-2,-
TGTGCCAGCAGCCCAAGTCCCGGGACAGGGAACGGCTACACCTTC,CASSPSPGTGNGYTF,TRBV7-2,-,TRBJ1-2,TRBD1
TGCAGCGTTTCCGGCTGGACAGGGGGGAACACTGAAGCTTTCTTT,CSVSGWTGGNTEAFF,TRBV29-1,-,TRBJ1-1,TRBD1
TGTGCCAGCAGCAGCCTCTCAAACACTGAAGCTTTCTTT,CASSSLSNTEAFF,TRBV21-1,-,TRBJ1-1,-
TGTGCCAGTAGTCTCCCGAGACAGGGAGGCAAGCCCCAGCATTTT,CASSLPRQGGKPQHF,TRBV19,-,TRBJ1-5,TRBD1
TGTGCCAGCGGCAACAGGGGGCGCAATCAGCCCCAGCATTTT,CASGNRGRNQPQHF,TRBV5-8,-,TRBJ1-5,TRBD1
TGTGCCAGCAGTTACTCGGCAGCGGAAGGTGAAGCTTTCTTT,CASSYSAAEGEAFF,TRBV6-6,-,TRBJ1-1,-
TGTGCCAGCAGCGGTGGGGGGAGCGGTTCACCCCTCCACTTT,CASSGGGSGSPLHF,TRBV9,-,TRBJ1-6,-
TGTGCCACCAGTAACAGGGGGGAGGAGCAGTACTTC,CATSNRGEEQYF,TRBV24-1,-,TRBJ2-7,TRBD1
TGTGCCAGCAGCTCATTCGACTCCTCCTACGAGCAGTACTTC,CASSSFDSSYEQYF,TRBV7-2,once,TRBJ2-7,-
TGTGCCAGCAGCGTAGACGGTAATTCACCCCTCCACTTT,CASSVDGNSPLHF,TRBV6-5,-,TRBJ1-6,-
TGTGCCTGGAGTCCCGGGACAGGGATGTGGGATACGCAGTATTTT,CAWSPGTGMWDTQYF,TRBV30,-,TRBJ2-3,TRBD1
TGTGCCAGCAGTGAATGGTCGGGCGGGGCCAACTACAATGAGCAGTTCTTC,CASSEWSGGANYNEQFF,TRBV6-1,-,TRBJ2-1,-
TGTGCTAGCAGCTTAGCGCTTGCTAGCCCGGAGACCCAGTACTTC,CASSLALASPETQYF,TRBV7-7,-,TRBJ2-5,-
TGCGCCAGCAGCCCGGGCGGGGGTAATGGCTACACCTTC,CASSPGGGNGYTF,TRBV4-1,-,TRBJ1-2,-
TGTGCCAGCGGGACAGGGGGCGCCGACACTGAAGCTTTCTTT,CASGTGGADTEAFF,TRBV6-5,-,TRBJ1-1,TRBD1
TGCGCCAGCAGCTTGGGACAGCTTGAGCAGTTCTTC,CASSLGQLEQFF,TRBV5-1,-,TRBJ2-1,-
TGTGCCATCATGCAGGAATCGAACACTGAAGCTTTCTTT,CAIMQESNTEAFF,TRBV10-3,-,TRBJ1-1,-
TGTGCCAGCAGCCGCACCGAACAGGAAAAGCGTGGCTACACCTTC,CASSRTEQEKRGYTF,TRBV3-1/TRBV3-2,once,TRBJ1-2,-
TGTGCCAGCTCACGACAGGGTTCCTATGGCTACACCTTC,CASSRQGSYGYTF,TRBV18,-,TRBJ1-2,TRBD1
TGTGCCAGCAGTTTATTACAGGGGACTGAAGCTTTCTTT,CASSLLQGTEAFF,TRBV12-3/TRBV12-4,-,TRBJ1-1,TRBD1
TGCGCCAGCAGCCCTTGGGGGCAGACTAATGAAAAACTGTTTTTT,CASSPWGQTNEKLFF,TRBV5-1,-,TRBJ1-4,-
TGTGCCAGTAGTAACCAGAATAGCAATCAGCCCCAGCATTTT,CASSNQNSNQPQHF,TRBV19,-,TRBJ1-5,-
TGCGCCAGCAGTGAGTTACAGGGAATCGGCACAGATACGCAGTATTTT,CASSELQGIGTDTQYF,TRBV10-1,-,TRBJ2-3,-
TGTGCCAGCAGCTTGGGAGGGGGCTCCTATGGCTACACCTTC,CASSLGGGSYGYTF,TRBV7-9,-,TRBJ1-2,TRBD1
TGTGCCATCAGTGAGTCAGGGTCCGCCAGGACTGAAGCTTTCTTT,CAISESGSARTEAFF,TRBV10-3,once,TRBJ1-1,-
TGTGCCAGCAGCTTGACAATTGCCACCTATAATTCACCCCTCCACTTT,CASSLTIATYNSPLHF,TRBV7-9,-,TRBJ1-6,-
TGCGCCAGCAGCCAAGATCGACAGGGGGATTCACCCCTCCACTTT,CASSQDRQGDSPLHF,TRBV4-1,-,TRBJ1-6,TRBD1
TGCGCCAGCAGTGAGGGGCAGGGGGTAAATGAGCAGTTCTTC,CASSEGQGVNEQFF,TRBV10-1,few,TRBJ2-1,TRBD1
TGTGCCGCTAAGGGAGGGGATAATGAAAAACTGTTTTTT,CAAKGGDNEKLFF,TRBV30,-,TRBJ1-4,-
TGTGCCAGCAGCCTGGGGCCGGCGGGTACGCAGTATTTT,CASSLGPAGTQYF,TRBV11-2,once,TRBJ2-3,-
TGCGCCAGCAGCCAAGATGTAAGGATCGGGCAGAGTAATGAAAAACTGTTTTTT,CASSQDVRIGQSNEKLFF,TRBV4-3,-,TRBJ1-4,-
TGTGCCTGGACCCGGACAGGGTTCGGTGAGACCCAGTACTTC,CAWTRTGFGETQYF,TRBV30,-,TRBJ2-5,TRBD1
TGTGCCAGCAGCTCGAGACAGGGGTCCAATGAGCAGTTCTTC,CASSSRQGSNEQFF,TRBV5-4,-,TRBJ2-1,TRBD1
TGTGCCAGCAGCTTGGGAGCAGCTAACTATGGCTACACCTTC,CASSLGAANYGYTF,TRBV5-4,-,TRBJ1-2,-
TGTGCCAGCAGCTTAGCAGGGGTGGATACGCAGTATTTT,CASSLAGVDTQYF,TRBV11-2,-,TRBJ2-3,-
TGTGCCAGCAACGAAGGTGGGGGTGCCCAGTACTTC,CASNEGGGAQYF,TRBV7-9,-,TRBJ2-5,-
TGTGCCACCAGCAGAGATGACCGGGTCTATAATTCACCCCTCCACTTT,CATSRDDRVYNSPLHF,TRBV15,-,TRBJ1-6,-
TGTGCCAGCAGTTCACACGGGGGAAACTACGAGCAGTACTTC,CASSSHGGNYEQYF,TRBV28,few,TRBJ2-7,-
TGTGCTAGTGGTAAGGACTCCGGGGCCTTCACCGGGGAGCTGTTTTTT,CASGKDSGAFTGELFF,TRBV12-5,-,TRBJ2-2,-
TGTGCCAGCAGCGTAGGTCAGGGGGGGACCTTCGGGGAGCAGTACTTC,CASSVGQGGTFGEQYF,TRBV9,-,TRBJ2-7,-
TGTGCCAGCAGCCAGCGACTAGTTCCCGAGCAGTACTTC,CASSQRLVPEQYF,TRBV3-1/TRBV3-2,-,TRBJ2-7,-
TGTGCCAGCAGCAAAGAACAGGGGACTAGCCTTGGCCAAGAGACCCAGTACTTC,CASSKEQGTSLGQETQYF,TRBV21-1,-,TRBJ2-5,-
TGTGCCAGCAGCCAAGACGACATACCGAACACTGAAGCTTTCTTT,CASSQDDIPNTEAFF,TRBV3-1/TRBV3-2,-,TRBJ1-1,-
TGTGCCTGCGCTAGCGGGGGCTACAATGAGCAGTTCTTC,CACASGGYNEQFF,TRBV7-8,-,TRBJ2-1,TRBD2
TGTGCCAGCAGGAAGACTAGCGGGGCTTGGCAGTACTTC,CASRKTSGAWQYF,TRBV27,-,TRBJ2-7,TRBD2
TGTGCCAGCAGTGAAGCCTCGGCACAGGGGAGGTCTTTCTTT,CASSEASAQGRSFF,TRBV2,once,TRBJ1-1,TRBD1
TGCAGTGCTAGTGGGGACACTGAAGCTTTCTTT,CSASGDTEAFF,TRBV20-1,-,TRBJ1-1,-
TGTGCCAGCAGCTCCCGGCAGGGGGCGGGCACCGGGGAGCTGTTTTTT,CASSSRQGAGTGELFF,TRBV7-9,-,TRBJ2-2,TRBD1
TGTGCCAGCAGCCAGAACACTGAAGCTTTCTTT,CASSQNTEAFF,TRBV2,-,TRBJ1-1,-
TGTGCCAGCAGTTACTTAGCGGGGCCCTACGAGCAGTACTTC,CASSYLAGPYEQYF,TRBV6-2/TRBV6-3,-,TRBJ2-7,TRBD2
TGTGCCAGCAACGCAGGGGTCAACTCCTACGAGCAGTACTTC,CASNAGVNSYEQYF,TRBV5-4,-,TRBJ2-7,-
TGTGCCAGCAGCCCCACCCCTACGAACACCGGGGAGCTGTTTTTT,CASSPTPTNTGELFF,TRBV7-3,-,TRBJ2-2,-
TGCGCCAGCATTACGCCCGAGCAGGGGAACACCGGGGAGCTGTTTTTT,CASITPEQGNTGELFF,TRBV23-1,-,TRBJ2-2,-
TGTGCCAGCCTCAATATGGGGGCATCCTACGCGGAGCAGTACTTC,CASLNMGASYAEQYF,TRBV2,-,TRBJ2-7,-
TGTGCCAGCAGCGTTGGGACAGTTACAGGAGCTTTCTTT,CASSVGTVTGAFF,TRBV7-2,-,TRBJ1-1,TRBD1
TGTGCCAGTAAGGCCACTAGCGGGGACAACAATGAGCAGTTCTTC,CASKATSGDNNEQFF,TRBV19,-,TRBJ2-1,TRBD2
TGTGCCAGCAGTCCGCCGGGACCGGGTAATGAAAAACTGTTTTTT,CASSPPGPGNEKLFF,TRBV6-6,-,TRBJ1-4,-
TGTGCCAGCAGTGGACCGGGACAGGGTAATTCACCCCTCCACTTT,CASSGPGQGNSPLHF,TRBV6-6,-,TRBJ1-6,TRBD1